This TCR beta chain was found in a study of CD8+CD57+ T cells in acquired aplastic anemia. In this sample, this clonotype turned up a few times. Patients included in sequencing had previously demonstrated CD8+CD57+ cell expansion by flow cytometry. The template for TCR beta VDJ and CDR3 sequence profiling was genomic DNA. TCRdb reprocessed the reads via MiXCR and lists one record per CDR3 protein. The sample records roughly 220,000 distinct CDR3 sequences, over 55% being singletons. The sequenced sample was sorted CD4+, CD8+, or CD8+CD57+ T cells (not recorded which) from PBMCs. The receptor comes from a human donor with aplastic anemia.

Here the CDR3 reads CASSDREGSPLHF. CDR3 in DNA: TGTGCCAGCAGTGACAGGGAGGGTTCACCCCTCCACTTT. The chain combines TRBV2 with TRBJ1-6; D may be TRBD1 (5 bases). The germline CDR1 and CDR2 sequences are SNHLY and FYNNEI. The V gene lost 3 bases and the J gene lost 9 bases, with 9 bases spanning the gap. This CDR3 comprises 13 residues.